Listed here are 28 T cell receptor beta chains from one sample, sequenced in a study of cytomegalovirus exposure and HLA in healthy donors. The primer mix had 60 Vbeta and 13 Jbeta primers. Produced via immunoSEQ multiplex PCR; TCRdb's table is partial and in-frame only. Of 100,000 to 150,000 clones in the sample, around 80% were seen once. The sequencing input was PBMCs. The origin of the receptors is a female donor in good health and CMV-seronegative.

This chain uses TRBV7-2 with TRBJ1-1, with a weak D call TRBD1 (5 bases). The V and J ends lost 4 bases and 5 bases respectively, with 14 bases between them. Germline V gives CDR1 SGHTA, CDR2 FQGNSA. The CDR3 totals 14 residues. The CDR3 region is CASSSGRVWTEAFF. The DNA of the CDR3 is TGTGCCAGCAGCTCAGGCAGGGTTTGGACTGAAGCTTTCTTT.

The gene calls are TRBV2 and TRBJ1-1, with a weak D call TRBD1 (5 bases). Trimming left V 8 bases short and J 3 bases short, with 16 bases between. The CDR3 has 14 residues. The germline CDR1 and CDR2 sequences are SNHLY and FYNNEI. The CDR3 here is CASRPGGPYTEAFF. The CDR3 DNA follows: TGTGCCAGCCGGCCCGGGGGACCTTACACTGAAGCTTTCTTT. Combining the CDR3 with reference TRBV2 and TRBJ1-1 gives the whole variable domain EPEVTQTPSHQVTQMGQEVILRCVPISNHLYFYWYRQILGQKVEFLVSFYNNEISEKSEIFDDQFSVERPDGSNFTLKIRSTKLEDSAMYFCASRPGGPYTEAFFGQGTRLTVV.

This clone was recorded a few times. The CDR3 DNA follows: TGTGCCAGCAGCCGTGGACAGGGCACAGATACGCAGTATTTT. This codes for CASSRGQGTDTQYF. The chain couples TRBV11-2 to TRBJ2-3, with 7 bases matching TRBD1. The CDR3 sequence is 14 residues long. Looked up from germline, CDR1 is SGHAT and CDR2 is FQNNGV. V shed 5 bases, J shed 1 base, and the junction held 3 bases outside the gene matches.

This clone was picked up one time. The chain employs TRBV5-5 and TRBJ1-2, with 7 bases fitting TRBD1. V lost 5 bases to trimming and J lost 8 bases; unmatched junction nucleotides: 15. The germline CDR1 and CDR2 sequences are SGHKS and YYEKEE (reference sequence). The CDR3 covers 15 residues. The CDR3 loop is CASRPEFRQGGGYTF. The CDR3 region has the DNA TGTGCCAGCAGACCAGAGTTTCGACAGGGCGGAGGCTACACCTTC.

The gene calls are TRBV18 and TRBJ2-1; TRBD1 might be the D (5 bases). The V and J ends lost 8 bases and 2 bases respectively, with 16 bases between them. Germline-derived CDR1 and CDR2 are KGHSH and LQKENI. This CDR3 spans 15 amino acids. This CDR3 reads CASRWGVAPYNEQFF. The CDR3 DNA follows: TGTGCCAGCCGTTGGGGCGTGGCCCCCTACAATGAGCAGTTCTTC. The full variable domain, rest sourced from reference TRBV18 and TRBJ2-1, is NAGVMQNPRHLVRRRGQEARLRCSPMKGHSHVYWYRQLPEEGLKFMVYLQKENIIDESGMPKERFSAEFPKEGPSILRIQQVVRGDSAAYFCASRWGVAPYNEQFFGPGTRLTVL.

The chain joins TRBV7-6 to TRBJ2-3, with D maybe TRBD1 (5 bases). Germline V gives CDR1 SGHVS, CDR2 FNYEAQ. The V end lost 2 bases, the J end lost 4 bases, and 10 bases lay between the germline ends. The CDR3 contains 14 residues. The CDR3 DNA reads TGTGCCAGCAGCTTATATCAGGGCCCAGATACGCAGTATTTT. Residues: CASSLYQGPDTQYF.

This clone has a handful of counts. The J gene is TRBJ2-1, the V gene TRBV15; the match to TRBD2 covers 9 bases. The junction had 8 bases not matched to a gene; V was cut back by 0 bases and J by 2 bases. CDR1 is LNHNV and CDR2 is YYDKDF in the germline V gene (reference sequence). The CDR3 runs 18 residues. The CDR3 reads CATSRDDLGGRAYNEQFF. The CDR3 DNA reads TGTGCCACCAGCAGAGATGATTTAGGCGGGAGGGCCTACAATGAGCAGTTCTTC.

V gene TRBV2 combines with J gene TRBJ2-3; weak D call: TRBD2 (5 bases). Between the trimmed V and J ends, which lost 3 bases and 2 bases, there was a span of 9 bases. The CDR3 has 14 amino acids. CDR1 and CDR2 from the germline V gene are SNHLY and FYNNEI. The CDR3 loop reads CASSETTNTDTQYF. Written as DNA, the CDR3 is TGTGCCAGCAGTGAGACTACTAACACAGATACGCAGTATTTT.

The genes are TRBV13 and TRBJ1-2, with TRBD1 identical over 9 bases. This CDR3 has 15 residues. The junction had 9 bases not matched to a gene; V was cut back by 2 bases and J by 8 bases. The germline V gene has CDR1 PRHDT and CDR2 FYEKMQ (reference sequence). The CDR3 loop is CASSLTGGSVGGYTF. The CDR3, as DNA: TGTGCCAGCAGCTTAACAGGGGGCTCAGTCGGCGGCTACACCTTC.

CDR3 region: CASSQGGPNTEAFF. The CDR3 nucleotides are TGCGCCAGCAGCCAGGGGGGACCGAACACTGAAGCTTTCTTT. J is TRBJ1-1 and V is TRBV4-1, with D tentatively TRBD1 (5 bases). V lost 3 bases and J 1 base, leaving 9 bases between the germline ends. CDR3 length: 14 residues. Germline values: CDR1 MGHRA, CDR2 YSYEKL.

Here the CDR3 DNA reads TGTGCCAGCAGTTTCGGGACAGGGAACACTGAAGCTTTCTTT. As protein: CASSFGTGNTEAFF. The rearrangement joins TRBV27 to TRBJ1-1, with 8 positions matching TRBD1. V lost 3 bases, J lost 1 base, and 1 base stayed unmatched. The germline CDR1 and CDR2 sequences are MNHEY and SMNVEV (reference sequence). The CDR3 totals 14 residues.

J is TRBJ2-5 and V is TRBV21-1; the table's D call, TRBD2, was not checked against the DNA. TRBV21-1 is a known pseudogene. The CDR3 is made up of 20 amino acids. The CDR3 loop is CASSKEGAWTSGRAGETQYF. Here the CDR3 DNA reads TGTGCCAGCAGCAAAGAGGGTGCCTGGACTAGCGGGAGGGCGGGAGAGACCCAGTACTTC.

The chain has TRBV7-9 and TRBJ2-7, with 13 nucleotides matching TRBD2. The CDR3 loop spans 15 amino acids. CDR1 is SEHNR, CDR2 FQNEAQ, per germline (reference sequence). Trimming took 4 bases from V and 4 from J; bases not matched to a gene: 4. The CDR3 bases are TGTGCCAGCAGCTCCGGGACTAGCGGGGATTACGAGCAGTACTTC. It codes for CASSSGTSGDYEQYF.

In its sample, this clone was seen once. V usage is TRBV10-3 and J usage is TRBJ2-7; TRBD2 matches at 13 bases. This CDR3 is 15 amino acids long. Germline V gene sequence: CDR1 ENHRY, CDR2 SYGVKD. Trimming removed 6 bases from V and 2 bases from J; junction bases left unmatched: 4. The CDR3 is CAIRGGTSGTYEQYF. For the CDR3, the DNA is TGTGCCATCAGGGGGGGGACTAGCGGGACCTACGAGCAGTACTTC.

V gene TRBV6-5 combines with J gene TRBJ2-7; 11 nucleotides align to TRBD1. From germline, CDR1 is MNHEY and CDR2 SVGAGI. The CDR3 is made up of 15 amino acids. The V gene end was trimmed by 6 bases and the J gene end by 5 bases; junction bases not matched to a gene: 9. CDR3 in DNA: TGTGCCAGCAGGTCTCCCGGACAGGGGGCCCACGAGCAGTACTTC. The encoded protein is CASRSPGQGAHEQYF.

The CDR3: CASSWGGTGLYEQYF. The CDR3 DNA follows: TGTGCCAGCAGCTGGGGGGGGACAGGGCTCTACGAGCAGTACTTC. J is TRBJ2-7 and V is TRBV11-2; the match to TRBD1 covers 9 bases. CDR1 and CDR2 (germline): SGHAT, FQNNGV. J lost 3 bases, V lost 4 bases, and 7 bases had no gene match. CDR3 length: 15 residues.

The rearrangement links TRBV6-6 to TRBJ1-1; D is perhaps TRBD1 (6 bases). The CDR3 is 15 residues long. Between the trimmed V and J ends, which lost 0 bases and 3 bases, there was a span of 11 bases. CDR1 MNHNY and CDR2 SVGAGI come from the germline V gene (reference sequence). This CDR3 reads CASSYSLDSYTEAFF. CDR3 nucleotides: TGTGCCAGCAGTTACTCTCTGGACAGTTACACTGAAGCTTTCTTT.

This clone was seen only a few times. The CDR3 DNA is TGTGCCACCAGCAGAGGAGGCATTCTTTCACCCCTCCACTTT. The encoded protein is CATSRGGILSPLHF. The chain joins TRBV15 to TRBJ1-6; unclear D gene. Germline V gene lookup returns CDR1 LNHNV and CDR2 YYDKDF (reference sequence). The CDR3 totals 14 residues. V gave up 1 base and J gave up 9 bases, with 10 bases separating them. The whole variable domain, remainder taken from reference TRBV15 and TRBJ1-6, is DAMVIQNPRYQVTQFGKPVTLSCSQTLNHNVMYWYQQKSSQAPKLLFHYYDKDFNNEADTPDNFQSRRPNTSFCFLDIRSPGLGDTAMYLCATSRGGILSPLHFGNGTRLTVT.

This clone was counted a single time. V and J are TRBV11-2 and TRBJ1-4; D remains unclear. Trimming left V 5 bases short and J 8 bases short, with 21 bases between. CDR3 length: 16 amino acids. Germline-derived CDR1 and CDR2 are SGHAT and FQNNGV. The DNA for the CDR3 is TGTGCCAGCAGCCCGAGCGGAGGGAAGCCTGCGGAAAAACTGTTTTTT. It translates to CASSPSGGKPAEKLFF.

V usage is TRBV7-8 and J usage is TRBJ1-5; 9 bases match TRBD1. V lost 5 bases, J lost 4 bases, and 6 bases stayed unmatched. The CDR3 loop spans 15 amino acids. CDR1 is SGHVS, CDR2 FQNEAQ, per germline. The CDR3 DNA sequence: TGTGCCAGCAGCGGGAGGGACAGGGAAAATCAGCCCCAGCATTTT. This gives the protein CASSGRDRENQPQHF.

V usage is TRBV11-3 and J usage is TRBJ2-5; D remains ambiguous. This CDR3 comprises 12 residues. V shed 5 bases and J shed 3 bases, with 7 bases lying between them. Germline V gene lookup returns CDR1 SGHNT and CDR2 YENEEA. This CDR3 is CASSDGEETQYF. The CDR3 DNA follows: TGTGCCAGCAGCGATGGAGAAGAGACCCAGTACTTC.

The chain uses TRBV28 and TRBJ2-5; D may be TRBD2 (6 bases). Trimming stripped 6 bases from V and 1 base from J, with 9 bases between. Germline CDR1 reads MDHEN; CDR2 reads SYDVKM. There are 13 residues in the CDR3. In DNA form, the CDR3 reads TGTGCCAGCAGCCGCGGGGCCCAAGAGACCCAGTACTTC. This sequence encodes CASSRGAQETQYF.

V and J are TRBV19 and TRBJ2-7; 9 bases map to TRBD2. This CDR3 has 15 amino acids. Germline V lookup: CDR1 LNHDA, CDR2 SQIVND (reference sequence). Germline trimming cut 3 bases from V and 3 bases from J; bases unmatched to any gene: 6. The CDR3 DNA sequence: TGTGCCAGTAGTATCATCGCGGGGGGGCTCTACGAGCAGTACTTC. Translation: CASSIIAGGLYEQYF.

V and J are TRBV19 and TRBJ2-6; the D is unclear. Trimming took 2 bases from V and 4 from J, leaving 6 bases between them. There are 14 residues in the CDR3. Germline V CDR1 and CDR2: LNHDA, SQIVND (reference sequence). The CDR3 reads CASSIRVGANVLTF. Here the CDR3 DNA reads TGTGCCAGTAGTATACGAGTCGGGGCCAACGTCCTGACTTTC. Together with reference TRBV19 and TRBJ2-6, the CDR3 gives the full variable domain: DGGITQSPKYLFRKEGQNVTLSCEQNLNHDAMYWYRQDPGQGLRLIYYSQIVNDFQKGDIAEGYSVSREKKESFPLTVTSAQKNPTAFYLCASSIRVGANVLTFGAGSRLTVL.

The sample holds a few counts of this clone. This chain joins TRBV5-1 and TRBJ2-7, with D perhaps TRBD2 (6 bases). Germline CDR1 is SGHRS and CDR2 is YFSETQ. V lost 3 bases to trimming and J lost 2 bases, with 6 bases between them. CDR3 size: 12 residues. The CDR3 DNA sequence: TGCGCCAGCAGCTCGGGGGCCTACGAGCAGTACTTC. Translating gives CASSSGAYEQYF.

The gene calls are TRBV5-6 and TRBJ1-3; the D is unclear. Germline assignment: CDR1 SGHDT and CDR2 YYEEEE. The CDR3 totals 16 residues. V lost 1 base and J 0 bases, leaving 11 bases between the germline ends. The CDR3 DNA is TGTGCCAGCAGCTTGAGGAGCCGGTTCTCTGGAAACACCATATATTTT. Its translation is CASSLRSRFSGNTIYF.

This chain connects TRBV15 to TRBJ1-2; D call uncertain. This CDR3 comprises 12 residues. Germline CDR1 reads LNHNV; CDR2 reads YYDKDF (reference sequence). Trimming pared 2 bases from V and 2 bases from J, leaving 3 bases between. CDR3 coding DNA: TGTGCCACCAGCAGACTGAACTATGGCTACACCTTC. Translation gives CATSRLNYGYTF.

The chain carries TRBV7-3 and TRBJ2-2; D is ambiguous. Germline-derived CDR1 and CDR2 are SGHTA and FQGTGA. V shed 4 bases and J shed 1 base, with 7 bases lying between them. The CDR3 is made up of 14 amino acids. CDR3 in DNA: TGTGCCAGCAGCTCAGACTTGAACACCGGGGAGCTGTTTTTT. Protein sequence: CASSSDLNTGELFF.